There are a few counts of the clone carrying this TCR beta chain. The ends were cut back, 3 bases at V and 1 base at J, with 7 bases in the middle. Germline-derived CDR1 and CDR2 are SGHDT and YYEEEE. The CDR3 runs 13 residues. Time point reported: after neoadjuvant nivolumab, at surgical resection. Cohort: HPV-negative, locally advanced oral cavity squamous cell carcinoma patients. TCRdb keeps only in-frame clones here, not all; method: immunoSEQ multiplex PCR. Found here are 6,000 to 10,000 clones, roughly 57% of them singletons; the top ten hold about 3.5%. This specimen comes from a study of neoadjuvant anti-PD-1 for oral cavity cancer. The wider study: Nivolumab at 3 mg/kg was mostly given biweekly, three to four doses, pre-surgery. Patients without progression got a fourth dose around day 43.

The material was PBMCs, obtained after nivolumab (anti-PD-1) treatment. The TCR sequence derives from a person aged 35 to 85 with oral cavity squamous cell carcinoma. The rearrangement uses TRBV5-6 and TRBJ1-2, with D unclear. In nucleotides, the CDR3 is TGTGCCAGCAGCTCGGACGGTAACTATGGCTACACCTTC. Its protein product is CASSSDGNYGYTF.